This TCR beta chain was sequenced during a study of post-analysis software for immune sequencing data. Study in general: The courses of disease that were included comprised relapsing-remitting, secondary progressive and progressive-relapsing multiple sclerosis.

General study results and limits: Normalized Chao1 diversity was significantly lower in multiple sclerosis patients than in controls. Patients showed TRBV5-6, TRBV5-1 and TRBV20-1 among roughly 5 TRBV segments more frequent than in controls. Under the F measure, samples that were prepared in one batch clustered strongly together.

V trimming: 5 bases; J trimming: 4 bases; junction bases outside the gene matches: 14. Germline V gives CDR1 SGHRS, CDR2 YFSETQ. The CDR3 is 16 residues long. TCR beta libraries were prepared from cDNA with unique molecular identifiers. Input of roughly 0.95 to 11 million T cells yielded 450,000 to 550,000 cDNA molecules. TCRdb ran MiXCR on the PCR reads and lists one entry per CDR3 protein. The top ten hold around 10% of the sample, which has hundreds of thousands of distinct CDR3 sequences, around 64% seen once. Concerning this clonotype itself: Its antigen is still unknown.

Sequencing was carried out using blood. This clonotype was sampled from a girl aged 2-10 years with multiple sclerosis. The chain is built from TRBV5-1 and TRBJ2-5; 7 bases match TRBD2. As DNA, the CDR3 is TGCGCCAGCAGGCCCACCGGGGGGAGGATCCGAGAGACCCAGTACTTC. This codes for CASRPTGGRIRETQYF.